This record looks at one T cell receptor (beta chain) sequence and its context. Its recognized antigen is unknown. No much larger clone is present one base from it, and per-base qualities are unavailable. This sample is drawn from a study of vaccination and CD4 T cells after COVID-19 (dated by TCRdb to about 2022). Background on the whole study: SARS-CoV-2 positivity had been established in the convalescent patients by nasal swab PCR, and mild disease was recorded in some 10 of these patients and severe disease in one. In the convalescent cohort there were six males and four females, among whom were two Hispanic individuals, seven Caucasians, two Asians and one multiracial person. Participants received two doses of either the Pfizer-BioNTech BNT162b2 vaccine (n=8) or the Moderna mRNA-1273 vaccine (n=2). Post-COVID blood samples were collected from convalescent patients a median of roughly 100 days after diagnosis, with a range of roughly 35 to 180 days. The time from the second vaccine dose to post-vaccine blood sampling had a median of roughly 72 days and ranged from about 13 to 250 days. The cultures were stimulated with overlapping spike peptide pools from SARS-CoV-2 and from the common cold coronaviruses HCoV-NL63, HCoV-OC43 and HCoV-229E. Control cultures used a CEFX viral epitope pool as positive control, an HIV-1 Nef peptide pool as negative control, or no peptide. In nine to eleven COVID-19 convalescent patients and a few infection-naive healthy vaccine recipients, researchers compared the spike-specific CD4+ TCR repertoire from before mRNA vaccination with the repertoire from after.

Study-wide conclusions, independent of this receptor: Although the median number of SARS-CoV-2-reactive clonotypes went up from 20 to 25 after infection to some 38 after vaccination, the increase was not significant. In convalescent patients, a median roughly 88% of post-vaccine SARS-CoV-2-reactive clones were detected only after vaccination, suggesting vaccine-specific priming. The number of convalescent patients in the study was relatively small, and the study did not examine early timepoints following natural infection. Nearly all vaccine-specific clones in convalescent patients (304 of 307) were mono-reactive for SARS-CoV-2 spike rather than cross-reactive with common cold coronaviruses.

The sample's treatment or condition label, decoded: roughly ten-day PBMC culture with coronavirus spike peptide pools or control peptides (ViraFEST assay). The ViraFEST assay was used in the study, in which antigen-specific T cells were expanded with peptide pools and expanded clonotypes were subsequently identified by TCR sequencing. The convalescent patients' positive SARS-CoV-2 PCR tests were from March to December 2020, which was before the Alpha, Beta and Delta variants emerged in the United States. PBMCs were cultured at fewer than 2.5 million per well in IMDM supplemented with about 5.5% human AB serum and around 10 IU/ml IL-2, with about 10 ug/ml peptide pools added. Half of the culture medium was replaced with fresh IL-2-containing medium on days 3 and 7. After approximately 11 days of culture, CD4+ T cells were isolated by negative selection with the EasySep CD4+ T cell isolation kit. Ficoll-Paque Plus gradient centrifugation was used to isolate PBMCs from whole blood, and the isolated PBMCs were then either used fresh or cryopreserved at -140C. In general, triplicate wells were set up for every culture condition.

The germline V gene (reference sequence) yields DFQATT for CDR1 and SNEGSKA for CDR2. V is reduced by 3 bases and J by 4 bases, leaving a spacing of 12 bases between them. Reading from cysteine to phenylalanine, the CDR3 counts 13 amino acids. The DNA shown is the 39-base CDR3, in frame from base 1. The library was generated by PCR. TCR sequencing of DNA from cultured CD4+ T cells used the Oncomine TCR Beta short-read assay at the Johns Hopkins FTIC core. The QIAamp micro DNA kit was used to extract genomic DNA from the cultured CD4+ T cells. Oncomine TCR Beta libraries made from cultured CD4+ T cells were pooled using unique dual indexes and sequenced on an Illumina iSeq 100. The authors processed their data as follows. Non-productive sequences were removed, and CDR3s not starting with C, not ending with F or W, or shorter than 7 amino acids were discarded. The MANAFEST web application identified antigen-specific clonotypes by comparing peptide-stimulated wells against reference wells and other culture wells. Positive clones required FDR below 0.05, an odds ratio above 5, and productive frequency above 0.1% in at least two of three replicate wells. A clonotype counted as cross-reactive if it showed significant expansion both in the SARS-CoV-2 spike wells and in at least one common cold coronavirus spike condition. Similarity between CDR3 sequences was evaluated in R version 3.6.1 using Levenshtein distances (stringdist) and unrooted phylogenetic trees (ape). Using fastp at Q25 and MiXCR, TCRdb reprocessed the public reads and kept productive beta chains. Rows merge per CDR3 protein into single entries with the most common DNA and genes. The V and J calls were not made by the authors but by TCRdb's processing. This sample is represented by over 8,500 distinct CDR3 sequences; approximately 63% of them were singletons. Jointly, the top ten make up roughly 24% of the sample.

The chain is made from TRBV20-1 and TRBJ1-2; no D gene can be assigned with confidence. Sequenced material: CD4+ T cells from blood, cultured in vitro. The sequence was obtained from a human donor who had recovered from COVID-19. The CDR3 region reads CSASRDGVYGYTF. The DNA sequence is as follows: TGCAGTGCTAGTAGGGATGGGGTCTATGGCTACACCTTC.